Sequencing of this T cell receptor (beta chain) was carried out in a study of T cell changes during pregnancy in multiple sclerosis. Data came from immunoSEQ multiplex PCR; TCRdb stores just in-frame clones and leaves some out. The sample has 15,000 to 25,000 clones; more than 85% are singletons. The sequences come from CD8+ T cells from peripheral blood mononuclear cells, collected after pregnancy. The source of this sequence is a female donor in good health, enrolled as a control in a pregnancy study.

CDR3 loop: CASSQDQSNYEQYF. The CDR3 coding sequence is TGCGCCAGCAGCCAAGACCAGTCGAATTACGAGCAGTACTTC. The rearrangement links TRBV4-1 to TRBJ2-7; D remains ambiguous. The CDR3 loop spans 14 amino acids. Germline CDR1 is MGHRA and CDR2 is YSYEKL. V was trimmed by 0 bases and J by 4 bases, leaving 10 bases between them.